This T cell receptor (beta chain) was captured in a study of T cells expressing NK-cell markers. For the study at large: Sorted CD3+CD56+NKG2C+, CD3+CD56+NKG2C- and CD3+CD56-NKG2C+ T cells provided the TCR beta repertoires.

The CDR3 covers 17 residues. CDR1 is SGDLS, CDR2 YYNGEE, per germline. With UMIs, 5'RACE template switching was used to make TCR beta cDNA. For each CDR3 protein, TCRdb gives one entry from its re-call of the 5' RACE reads, without DNA. This sample's clone table lists about 150,000 distinct CDR3 sequences. The clonotype was recovered from a woman in her forties or fifties in good health. The gene calls are TRBV9 and TRBJ2-4; absent DNA, TCRdb's TRBD2 call cannot be checked. The sequencing input was blood T cells: a sorted CD56 or NKG2C T cell subset, CD4+ or CD8+ T cells, or bulk PBMC T cells (not recorded which). This CDR3 reads CASSVAVSGLESNIQYF.